Each of the 2 T cell receptor beta chains below was sequenced from the same sample in a study of T cell changes during pregnancy in multiple sclerosis. Sequencing used immunoSEQ multiplex PCR; TCRdb keeps in-frame clones, though not all of them. The sample has some 47,000 clones; approximately 96% are singletons. Here the sequenced sample was peripheral blood, taken in the second trimester of pregnancy. These receptor sequences come from a female donor with multiple sclerosis, enrolled in a pregnancy study.

V and J are TRBV5-5 and TRBJ1-6; the D gene is possibly TRBD1 (6 bases). The germline V gene encodes CDR1 SGHKS and CDR2 YYEKEE (reference sequence). V was trimmed by 4 bases and J by 7 bases, leaving 24 bases between them. This CDR3 has 18 residues. The CDR3 spells CASSTEGFDRRINSPLHF. The CDR3 DNA sequence: TGTGCCAGCAGCACAGAAGGGTTCGACAGGCGGATAAATTCACCCCTCCACTTT.

J is TRBJ2-1 and V is TRBV11-3, with TRBD1 as a possible D gene (7 bases). This CDR3 is built from 14 residues. Trimming removed 3 bases at V and 8 bases at J, with 14 bases between. Per germline, CDR1 SGHNT and CDR2 YENEEA. The CDR3 reads CASSLEGAGDEQFF. The CDR3 bases are TGTGCCAGCAGCTTGGAGGGGGCGGGCGATGAGCAGTTCTTC.